This TCR beta chain stems from a study of T cell responses to AZD1222 COVID-19 vaccine. Study observations and caveats: After the peak T cell response, and only then, were repertoires sampled.

Data came from immunoSEQ multiplex PCR; TCRdb stores just in-frame clones and leaves some out. Of around 50,000 clones in the sample, 80% to 90% were seen once. The CDR3 extends over 17 amino acids. Trimming removed 5 bases from V and 0 bases from J, with 23 bases in between. CDR1 and CDR2 (germline): SQVTM, ANQGSEA. Remarks on this clone: Its antigen is not known.

This clonotype originated in an adult in good health. The chain employs TRBV29-1 and TRBJ2-7; D possibly corresponds to TRBD1 (6 bases). The sequencing here drew on peripheral blood, taken on day 0 of AZD1222 vaccination. CDR3 bases: TGCAGCGTTTCCACCCTATCTGGCAGGGGATACTCCTACGAGCAGTACTTC. Amino acids: CSVSTLSGRGYSYEQYF.